Below, 19 T cell receptor beta chains from the same sample are listed, as sequenced in a study of identical twins. TCRdb ran MiXCR on the 5' RACE reads and lists one entry per CDR3 protein. The table has a few hundred thousand distinct CDR3 sequences, approximately 18% seen once. The specimen was naive T cells sorted from blood. Receptors were obtained from a man between 45 and 60 years old in good health.

This chain uses TRBV7-9 with TRBJ2-7; D is uncertain. Trimming stripped 5 bases from V and 0 bases from J, with 5 bases between. Germline V gene lookup returns CDR1 SEHNR and CDR2 FQNEAQ (reference sequence). The CDR3 extends over 12 amino acids. This chain's CDR3 is CASSGTSYEQYF. The DNA of the CDR3 is TGTGCCAGCAGCGGTACCTCCTACGAGCAGTACTTC. Full variable domain (rest looked up from reference TRBV7-9 and TRBJ2-7): DTGVSQNPRHKITKRGQNVTFRCDPISEHNRLYWYRQTLGQGPEFLTYFQNEAQLEKSRLLSDRFSAERPKGSFSTLEIQRTEQGDSAMYLCASSGTSYEQYFGPGTRLTVT.

In its sample, this clonotype was seen a few times. The genes are TRBV27 and TRBJ2-7, with D uncertain. CDR3 size: 13 residues. The V and J ends lost 3 bases and 7 bases respectively, with 13 bases between them. Germline V gene sequence: CDR1 MNHEY, CDR2 SMNVEV (reference sequence). The DNA for the CDR3 is TGTGCCAGCAGTTTCCGGGCCTCTGTAGAGCAGTACTTC. Amino acid sequence: CASSFRASVEQYF.

This clonotype came up a few times. The gene calls are TRBV6-2 or TRBV6-3 and TRBJ2-1; 12 bases match TRBD2. This CDR3 has 15 amino acids. Germline V gene data show CDR1 as MNHEY and CDR2 as SVGEGT. V trimming: 0 bases; J trimming: 7 bases; junction bases outside the gene matches: 1. CDR3 DNA sequence: TGTGCCAGCAGTTACTCTGGGACTAGCGGGAATGAGCAGTTCTTC. Its protein product is CASSYSGTSGNEQFF.

In this sample, this clonotype turned up a few times. Its ends do not fully match the called genes, so a read error is possible. CDR3 residues: CASSPVLSGASHEQYF. CDR3 nucleotides: TGTGCCAGCAGCCCGGTCCTGAGCGGGGCCTCCCACGAGCAGTACTTC. The gene calls are TRBV4-2 and TRBJ2-7, with TRBD2 matching over 7 bases. The germline gives CDR1 LGHNA, CDR2 YNFKEQ. This CDR3 region has 16 residues.

This clonotype appeared a few times. The chain combines TRBV7-6 with TRBJ2-2; D may be TRBD1 (6 bases). This CDR3 spans 15 amino acids. The germline V gene has CDR1 SGHVS and CDR2 FNYEAQ. Trimming removed 2 bases from V and 4 bases from J, with 11 bases in between. This CDR3 reads CASSLFGQSTGELFF. DNA for the CDR3: TGTGCCAGCAGCTTATTTGGACAGAGCACCGGGGAGCTGTTTTTT.

This clonotype was observed a few times. The chain uses TRBV6-5 and TRBJ1-5; D not certain. This CDR3 contains 11 residues. Deletions cut 8 bases from V and 5 bases from J, with 7 bases between. Germline CDR1 and CDR2: MNHEY and SVGAGI. The chain's CDR3 is CASGYYQPQHF. CDR3 bases: TGTGCCAGCGGCTATTATCAGCCCCAGCATTTT.

This sequence joins TRBV12-3 or TRBV12-4 and TRBJ2-1; TRBD2 agrees at 13 bases. V gave up 8 bases and J gave up 10 bases; unmatched junction bases: 8. The CDR3 contains 14 residues. CDR3 coding DNA: TGTGCCAGCGGAGGACTAGCGGGGGACCGGGAGCAGTTCTTC. Residues: CASGGLAGDREQFF.

This clonotype was seen more than once but under ten times. This chain connects TRBV5-4 to TRBJ2-2; the D is unclear. The CDR3 length is 13 residues. V was clipped by 0 bases and J by 7 bases, with 7 bases between them. Germline V CDR1 and CDR2: SGHNT, YYREEE (reference sequence). CDR3 sequence reads: CASSLEQIGELFF. CDR3 nucleotides: TGTGCCAGCAGCTTGGAGCAGATCGGGGAGCTGTTTTTT.

At least ten counts were recorded for this clonotype. The chain uses TRBV29-1 and TRBJ2-3; tentative D call: TRBD1 (7 bases). Germline values: CDR1 SQVTM, CDR2 ANQGSEA. V gave up 4 bases and J gave up 6 bases, with 11 bases separating them. The CDR3 has 12 amino acids. The CDR3 loop is CSVGRGRDTQYF. The CDR3 DNA reads as TGCAGCGTTGGCAGGGGGAGGGATACGCAGTATTTT.

The chain combines TRBV12-3 or TRBV12-4 with TRBJ1-2; D remains unclear. This CDR3 is 16 amino acids long. V shed 5 bases and J shed 0 bases, with 16 bases lying between them. The DNA of the CDR3 is TGTGCCAGCAGTCCGAACTGGGTCTCCTCTAACTATGGCTACACCTTC. This translates into CASSPNWVSSNYGYTF.

The V gene is TRBV6-5, the J gene TRBJ2-3; no firm D call. In germline, CDR1 is MNHEY, CDR2 SVGAGI. Trimming took 4 bases from V and 6 from J, leaving 14 bases between them. The CDR3 is made up of 14 amino acids. For the CDR3, the DNA is TGTGCCAGCAGTTTGTCGGACGGACGGGATACGCAGTATTTT. The encoded protein is CASSLSDGRDTQYF.

The J gene is TRBJ1-1, the V gene TRBV20-1; no clear D. CDR1 is DFQATT, CDR2 SNEGSKA, per germline (reference sequence). The V gene lost 4 bases and the J gene lost 6 bases, with 12 bases spanning the gap. CDR3 length: 12 residues. This CDR3 reads CSATTFGAEAFF. The CDR3 nucleotides read TGCAGTGCTACCACTTTTGGCGCTGAAGCTTTCTTT.

The J gene is TRBJ1-2, the V gene TRBV12-3 or TRBV12-4, with D unresolved. The CDR3 loop spans 11 amino acids. Trimming pared 5 bases from V and 8 bases from J, leaving 9 bases between. The CDR3 region has the DNA TGTGCCAGCAGTCCCGGCTTAGGCTACACCTTC. Encoded protein: CASSPGLGYTF.

The V and J genes are TRBV20-1 and TRBJ2-7; TRBD2 matches 7 bases. The V and J ends lost 1 base and 2 bases, in that order; junction bases with no gene match: 8. This CDR3 spans 15 amino acids. Germline V gene sequence: CDR1 DFQATT, CDR2 SNEGSKA (reference sequence). CDR3 nucleotides: TGCAGTGCTAGAGTTACCGGGAGGAGGCCCTACGAGCAGTACTTC. Its translation: CSARVTGRRPYEQYF.

This clonotype was counted at least ten times. The chain couples TRBV5-1 to TRBJ2-3; TRBD1 matches at 9 bases. This CDR3 region has 14 residues. Germline CDR1 and CDR2: SGHRS and YFSETQ. Trimming removed 4 bases from V and 6 bases from J; junction bases left unmatched: 6. This CDR3 reads CASSQQGASDTQYF. The DNA for the CDR3 is TGCGCCAGCAGCCAACAGGGGGCGTCGGATACGCAGTATTTT.

The rearrangement links TRBV4-3 to TRBJ1-2; D gene ambiguous. The CDR3 runs to 13 residues. Germline V gene sequence: CDR1 LGHNA, CDR2 YSLEER. The V end lost 1 base, the J end lost 8 bases, and 11 bases lay between the germline ends. The CDR3 loop is CASSQANGNGYTF. The CDR3 DNA is TGCGCCAGCAGCCAAGCTAACGGGAACGGCTACACCTTC.

This chain links TRBV11-1 with TRBJ2-2, with 7 bases that match TRBD1. CDR1 SGHAT and CDR2 FQDESV come from the germline V gene (reference sequence). V shed 6 bases and J 2 bases; nucleotides not matched to a gene: 18. CDR3 size: 19 residues. As DNA, the CDR3 is TGTGCCAGCAGTCGACGCAGGGACAGCGCTGCCGCTAACACCGGGGAGCTGTTTTTT. Protein: CASSRRRDSAAANTGELFF.

The V gene is TRBV20-1, the J gene TRBJ1-5; 7 bases line up with TRBD1. Germline V gene data show CDR1 as DFQATT and CDR2 as SNEGSKA (reference sequence). With V trimmed by 3 bases and J by 4 bases, 9 bases remained unmatched. The CDR3 is 15 amino acids. CDR3 in amino acids: CSASEGGDRNQPQHF. CDR3 coding DNA: TGCAGTGCTAGTGAGGGCGGGGACAGAAATCAGCCCCAGCATTTT.

This clonotype was seen only a few times. The CDR3, as DNA: TGTGCCAGCAGCGTAGCCCCTTTAGTACCGAACACCGGGGAGCTGTTTTTT. It is translated as CASSVAPLVPNTGELFF. V gene TRBV9 combines with J gene TRBJ2-2, with D unresolved. The germline V gene encodes CDR1 SGDLS and CDR2 YYNGEE. Trimming removed 0 bases from V and 0 bases from J, with 12 bases in between. The CDR3 totals 17 residues.